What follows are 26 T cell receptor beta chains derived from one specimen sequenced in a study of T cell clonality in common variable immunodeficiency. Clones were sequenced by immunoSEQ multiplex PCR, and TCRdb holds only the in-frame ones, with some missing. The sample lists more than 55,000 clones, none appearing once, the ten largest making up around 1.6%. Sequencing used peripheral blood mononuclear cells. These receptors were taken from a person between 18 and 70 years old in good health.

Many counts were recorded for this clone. CDR3 DNA, as far as it was read: TGTGCCAGCAGTTTCCCAGGGGCGACTCAAGAGACC. Translation gives CASSFPGATQET. The whole CDR3 sequence reads CASSFPGATQETQYF. The V gene is TRBV28, the J gene TRBJ2-5; D may be TRBD1 (6 bases). The CDR3 is cut off 3 residues early in the read; its end comes from the germline J gene. CDR1 is MDHEN, CDR2 SYDVKM, per germline. The V and J ends lost 3 bases and 2 bases respectively, with 13 bases between them. This CDR3 spans 15 amino acids.

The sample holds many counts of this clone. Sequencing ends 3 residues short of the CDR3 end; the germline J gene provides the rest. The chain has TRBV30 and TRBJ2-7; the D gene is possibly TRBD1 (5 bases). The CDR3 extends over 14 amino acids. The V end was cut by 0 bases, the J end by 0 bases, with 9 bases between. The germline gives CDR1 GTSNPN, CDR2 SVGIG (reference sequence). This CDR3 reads CAWSVHRSSYEQYF. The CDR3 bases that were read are TGTGCCTGGAGTGTACACAGGAGCTCCTACGAG. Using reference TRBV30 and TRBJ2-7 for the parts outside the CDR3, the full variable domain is SQTIHQWPATLVQPVGSPLSLECTVEGTSNPNLYWYRQAAGRGLQLLFYSVGIGQISSEVPQNLSASRPQDRQFILSSKKLLLSDSGFYLCAWSVHRSSYEQYFGPGTRLTVT.

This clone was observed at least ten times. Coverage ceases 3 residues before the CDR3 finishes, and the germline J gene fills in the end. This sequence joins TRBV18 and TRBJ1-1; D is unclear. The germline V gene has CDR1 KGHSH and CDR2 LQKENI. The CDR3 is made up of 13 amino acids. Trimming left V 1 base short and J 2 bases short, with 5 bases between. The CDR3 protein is CASSPQANTEAFF. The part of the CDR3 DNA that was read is TGTGCCAGCTCACCACAAGCCAACACTGAA.

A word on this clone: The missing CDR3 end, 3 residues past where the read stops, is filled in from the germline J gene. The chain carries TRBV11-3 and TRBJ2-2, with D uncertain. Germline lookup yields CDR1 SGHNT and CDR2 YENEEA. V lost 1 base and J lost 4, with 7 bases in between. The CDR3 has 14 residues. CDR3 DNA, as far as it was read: TGTGCCAGCAGCTTAGTTCATAGCACCGGGGAG. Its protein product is CASSLVHSTGE. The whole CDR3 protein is CASSLVHSTGELFF.

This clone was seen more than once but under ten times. The CDR3 loop is CASSLPQGVPDTQYF. CDR3 bases read: TGTGCCAGCAGCTTACCCCAGGGAGTCCCAGATACG. The gene calls are TRBV7-9 and TRBJ2-3; either TRBD1 or TRBD2 may fit D (5 bases each). Read coverage stops 3 residues before the CDR3 terminus; the germline J gene supplies the remainder. The CDR3 covers 15 residues. Germline CDR1 reads SEHNR; CDR2 reads FQNEAQ (reference sequence). V dropped 2 bases and J dropped 4 bases, with 13 bases sitting between them.

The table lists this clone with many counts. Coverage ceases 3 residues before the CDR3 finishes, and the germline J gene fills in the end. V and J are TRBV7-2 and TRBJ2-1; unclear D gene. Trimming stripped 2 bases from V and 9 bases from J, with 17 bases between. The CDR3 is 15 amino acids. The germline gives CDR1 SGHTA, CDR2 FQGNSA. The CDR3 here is CASSLIQPPTGEQFF. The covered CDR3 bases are TGTGCCAGCAGCTTAATACAGCCCCCGACCGGTGAG.

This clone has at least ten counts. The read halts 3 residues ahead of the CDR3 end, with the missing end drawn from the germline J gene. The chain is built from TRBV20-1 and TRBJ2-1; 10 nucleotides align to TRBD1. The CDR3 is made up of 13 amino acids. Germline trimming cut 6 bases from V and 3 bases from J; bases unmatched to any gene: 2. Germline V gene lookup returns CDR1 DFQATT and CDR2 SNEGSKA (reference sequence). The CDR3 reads CSARDRGYNEQFF. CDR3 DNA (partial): TGCAGTGCCCGGGACAGGGGCTACAATGAG.

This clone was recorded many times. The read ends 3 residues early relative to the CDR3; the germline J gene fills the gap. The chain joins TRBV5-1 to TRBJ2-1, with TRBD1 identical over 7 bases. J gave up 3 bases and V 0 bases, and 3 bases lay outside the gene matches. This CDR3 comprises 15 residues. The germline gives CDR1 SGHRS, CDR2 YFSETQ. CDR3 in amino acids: CASSLDQGVYNEQFF. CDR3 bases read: TGCGCCAGCAGCTTGGATCAGGGGGTCTACAATGAG.

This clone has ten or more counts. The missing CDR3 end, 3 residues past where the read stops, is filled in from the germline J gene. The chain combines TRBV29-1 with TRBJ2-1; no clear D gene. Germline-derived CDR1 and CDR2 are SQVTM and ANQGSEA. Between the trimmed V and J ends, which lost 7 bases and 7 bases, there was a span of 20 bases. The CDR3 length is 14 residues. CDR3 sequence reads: CSGGTLPMVNEQFF. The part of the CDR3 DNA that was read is TGCAGCGGCGGCACCCTTCCCATGGTGAATGAG.

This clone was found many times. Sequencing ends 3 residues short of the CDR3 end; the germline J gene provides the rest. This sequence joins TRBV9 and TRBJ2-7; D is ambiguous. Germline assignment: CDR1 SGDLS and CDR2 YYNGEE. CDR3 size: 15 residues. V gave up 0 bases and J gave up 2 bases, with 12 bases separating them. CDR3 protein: CASSVGQERAYEQYF. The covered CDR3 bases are TGTGCCAGCAGCGTAGGGCAGGAACGCGCCTACGAG.

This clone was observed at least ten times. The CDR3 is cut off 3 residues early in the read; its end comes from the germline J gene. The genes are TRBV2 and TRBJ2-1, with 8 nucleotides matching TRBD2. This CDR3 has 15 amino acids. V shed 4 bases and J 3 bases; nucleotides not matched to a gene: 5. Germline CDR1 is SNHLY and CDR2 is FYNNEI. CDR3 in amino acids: CASSARLAYYNEQFF. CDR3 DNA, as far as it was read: TGTGCCAGCAGTGCCCGACTAGCGTACTACAATGAG.

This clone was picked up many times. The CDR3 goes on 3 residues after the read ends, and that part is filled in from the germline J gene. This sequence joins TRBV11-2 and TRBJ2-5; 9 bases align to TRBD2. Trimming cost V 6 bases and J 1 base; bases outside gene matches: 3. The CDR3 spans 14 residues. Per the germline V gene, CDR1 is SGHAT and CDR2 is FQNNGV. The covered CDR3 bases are TGTGCCAGCAGTCCGCGGGAGGGCCAAGAGACC. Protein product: CASSPREGQET. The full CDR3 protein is CASSPREGQETQYF. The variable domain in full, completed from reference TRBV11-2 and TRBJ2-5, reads EAGVAQSPRYKIIEKRQSVAFWCNPISGHATLYWYQQILGQGPKLLIQFQNNGVVDDSQLPKDRFSAERLKGVDSTLKIQPAKLEDSAVYLCASSPREGQETQYFGPGTRLLVL.

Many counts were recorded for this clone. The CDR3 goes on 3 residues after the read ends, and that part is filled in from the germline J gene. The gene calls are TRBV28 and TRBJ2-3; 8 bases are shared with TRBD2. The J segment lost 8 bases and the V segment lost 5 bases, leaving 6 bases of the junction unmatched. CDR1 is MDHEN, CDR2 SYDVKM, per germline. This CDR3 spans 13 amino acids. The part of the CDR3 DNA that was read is TGTGCCAGCAGTATCACGAGCGGGAGTACG. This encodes CASSITSGST. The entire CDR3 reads CASSITSGSTQYF.

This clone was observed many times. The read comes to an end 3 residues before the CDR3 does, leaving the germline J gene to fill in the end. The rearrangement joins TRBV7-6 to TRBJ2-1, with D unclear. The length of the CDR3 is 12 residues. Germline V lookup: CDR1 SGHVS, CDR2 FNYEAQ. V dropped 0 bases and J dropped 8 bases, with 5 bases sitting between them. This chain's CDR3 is CASSLAGHEQFF. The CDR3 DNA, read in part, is TGTGCCAGCAGCTTAGCAGGCCATGAG.

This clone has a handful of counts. CDR3 sequence: CASSSPRQGGATNTEAFF. CDR3 DNA, as far as it was read: TGTGCCAGCAGCTCCCCACGACAGGGGGGGGCGACGAACACTGAA. The J gene is TRBJ1-1, the V gene TRBV7-8, with 9 bases fitting TRBD1. The missing CDR3 end, 3 residues past where the read stops, is filled in from the germline J gene. Losses at the gene ends were 4 bases for V and 1 base for J; bases not matched to a gene: 13. The CDR3 loop spans 18 amino acids. Germline V CDR1 and CDR2: SGHVS, FQNEAQ. Full variable domain (outside the CDR3, taken from reference TRBV7-8 and TRBJ1-1): GAGVSQSPRYKVAKRGQDVALRCDPISGHVSLFWYQQALGQGPEFLTYFQNEAQLDKSGLPSDRFFAERPEGSVSTLKIQRTQQEDSAVYLCASSSPRQGGATNTEAFFGQGTRLTVV.

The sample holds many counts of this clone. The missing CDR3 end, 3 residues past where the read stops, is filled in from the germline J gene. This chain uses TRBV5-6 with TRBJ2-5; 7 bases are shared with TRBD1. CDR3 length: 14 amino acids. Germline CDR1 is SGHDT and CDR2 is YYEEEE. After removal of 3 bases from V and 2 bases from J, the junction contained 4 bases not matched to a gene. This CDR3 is CASSYWDRQETQYF. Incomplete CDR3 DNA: TGTGCCAGCAGCTATTGGGACAGACAAGAGACC. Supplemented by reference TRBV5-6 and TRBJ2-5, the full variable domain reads DAGVTQSPTHLIKTRGQQVTLRCSPKSGHDTVSWYQQALGQGPQFIFQYYEEEERQRGNFPDRFSGHQFPNYSSELNVNALLLGDSALYLCASSYWDRQETQYFGPGTRLLVL.

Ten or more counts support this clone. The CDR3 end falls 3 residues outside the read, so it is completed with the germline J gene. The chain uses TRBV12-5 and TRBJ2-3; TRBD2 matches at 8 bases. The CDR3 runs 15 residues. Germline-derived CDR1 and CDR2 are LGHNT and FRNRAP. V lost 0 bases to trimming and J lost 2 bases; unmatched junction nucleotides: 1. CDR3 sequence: CASGLVAGDTDTQYF. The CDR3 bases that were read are TGTGCTAGTGGTTTGGTAGCGGGAGACACAGATACG.

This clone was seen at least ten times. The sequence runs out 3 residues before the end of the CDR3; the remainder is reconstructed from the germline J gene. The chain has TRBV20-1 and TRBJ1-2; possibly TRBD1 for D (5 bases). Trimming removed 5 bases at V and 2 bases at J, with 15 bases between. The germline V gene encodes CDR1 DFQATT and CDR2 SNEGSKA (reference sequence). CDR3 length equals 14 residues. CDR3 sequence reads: CSAGLGHLNYGYTF. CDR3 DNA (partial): TGCAGTGCTGGCTTAGGACATTTAAACTATGGC.

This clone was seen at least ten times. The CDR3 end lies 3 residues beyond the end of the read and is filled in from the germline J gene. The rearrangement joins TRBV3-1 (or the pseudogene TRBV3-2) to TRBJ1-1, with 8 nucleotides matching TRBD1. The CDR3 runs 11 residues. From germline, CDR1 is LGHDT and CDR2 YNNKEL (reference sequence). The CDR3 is CASSRGTGAFF. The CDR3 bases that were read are TGTGCCAGCAGCCGAGGGACAGGA.

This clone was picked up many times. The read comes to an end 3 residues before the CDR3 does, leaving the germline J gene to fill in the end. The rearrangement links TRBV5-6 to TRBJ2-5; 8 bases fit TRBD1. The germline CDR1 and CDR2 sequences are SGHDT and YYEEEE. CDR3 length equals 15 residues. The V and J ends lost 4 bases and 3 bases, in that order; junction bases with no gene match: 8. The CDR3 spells CASSGTGTGKETQYF. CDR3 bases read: TGTGCCAGCAGCGGTACCGGGACAGGCAAAGAGACC.

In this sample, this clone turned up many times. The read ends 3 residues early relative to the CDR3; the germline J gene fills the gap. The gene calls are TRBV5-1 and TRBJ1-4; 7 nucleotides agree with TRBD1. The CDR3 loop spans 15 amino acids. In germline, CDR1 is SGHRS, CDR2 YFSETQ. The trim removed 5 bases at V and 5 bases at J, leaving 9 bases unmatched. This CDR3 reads CASRRQGGTNEKLFF. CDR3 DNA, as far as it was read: TGCGCCAGCAGACGACAGGGCGGGACGAATGAAAAA.

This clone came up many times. CDR3 bases read: TGTGCCAGCAGCTCAAGCGCGGCTAACTATGGC. Translated: CASSSSAANYG. The full CDR3 reads CASSSSAANYGYTF. The genes are TRBV7-9 and TRBJ1-2; D uncertain. The read finishes 3 residues shy of the CDR3 end, and the germline J gene is used to complete it. The V and J ends lost 4 bases and 0 bases respectively, with 9 bases between them. This CDR3 has 14 residues. Germline CDR1 and CDR2: SEHNR and FQNEAQ (reference sequence).

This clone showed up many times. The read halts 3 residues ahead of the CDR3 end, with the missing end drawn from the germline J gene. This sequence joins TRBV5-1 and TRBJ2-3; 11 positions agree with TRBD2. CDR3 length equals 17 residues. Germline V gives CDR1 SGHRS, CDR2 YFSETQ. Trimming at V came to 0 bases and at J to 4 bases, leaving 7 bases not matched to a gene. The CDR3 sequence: CASSLGLAGSPPDTQYF. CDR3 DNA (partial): TGCGCCAGCAGCTTGGGACTAGCGGGATCCCCCCCAGATACG.

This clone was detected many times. CDR3 bases read: TGCGCCAGCAGCTCGACAAGCACAGATACG. This gives the protein CASSSTSTDT. The full-length CDR3 reads as CASSSTSTDTQYF. The chain employs TRBV4-1 and TRBJ2-3; D gene uncertain. The missing CDR3 end, 3 residues past where the read stops, is filled in from the germline J gene. Trimming stripped 5 bases from V and 0 bases from J, with 6 bases between. Germline CDR1 and CDR2: MGHRA and YSYEKL. The CDR3 extends over 13 amino acids.

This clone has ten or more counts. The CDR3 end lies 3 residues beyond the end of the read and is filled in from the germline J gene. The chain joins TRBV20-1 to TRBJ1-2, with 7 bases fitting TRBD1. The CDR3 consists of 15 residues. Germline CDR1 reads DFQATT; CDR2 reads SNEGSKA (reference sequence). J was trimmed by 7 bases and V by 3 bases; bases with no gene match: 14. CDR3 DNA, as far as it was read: TGCAGTGCTAGTGGGACAGCCGTTTTAGGAGCTGGC. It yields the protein CSASGTAVLGAG. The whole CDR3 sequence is CSASGTAVLGAGYTF.

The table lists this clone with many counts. The CDR3 DNA, read in part, is TGCAGTGCTCACAGGGATTCCTCCTACGAG. It specifies CSAHRDSSYE. The whole CDR3 protein reads CSAHRDSSYEQYF. The chain joins TRBV20-1 to TRBJ2-7; a weak D match, TRBD1 (6 bases). The read terminates 3 residues ahead of where the CDR3 ends, so the germline J gene completes it. The CDR3 spans 13 residues. The V and J ends lost 5 bases and 0 bases respectively, with 11 bases between them. Germline assignment: CDR1 DFQATT and CDR2 SNEGSKA (reference sequence).